A selection of T cell receptor beta chains follows, all from one sample in a study of CD4+ T cells in melanoma. Only in-frame clones appear in the TCRdb table, and some are missing; sequencing was by immunoSEQ multiplex PCR. The repertoire holds 9,400 or so clones, with about 70% as singletons. Sequenced sample: cells from a culture (not recorded whether cultured in vitro). Every receptor here comes from a human donor with melanoma. CDR3s include the opening cysteine and the closing phenylalanine or tryptophan. D genes are given only for firm matches. Part of the rows lack a size; the others show once, few, many or a class for expanded clones.

J,D,size,V,length,CDR3,DNA
TRBJ2-1,NA,NA,TRBV18,15,CASSSGLLTYNEQFF,TGTGCCAGCTCATCGGGACTCCTAACCTACAATGAGCAGTTCTTC
TRBJ1-1,NA,NA,TRBV4-2,18,CASSQDQGQAKRNTEAFF,TGTGCCAGCAGCCAAGATCAGGGGCAGGCCAAGAGGAACACTGAAGCTTTCTTT
TRBJ2-7,NA,medium-sized,TRBV2,17,CASSGVQGRNVLGEQYF,TGTGCCAGCAGTGGAGTTCAGGGTCGAAATGTGCTAGGCGAGCAGTACTTC
TRBJ2-1,NA,NA,TRBV7-3,17,CASSVTVSSLFDNEQFF,TGTGCCAGCAGCGTGACCGTTAGCAGCCTCTTTGATAATGAGCAGTTCTTC
TRBJ1-2,NA,NA,TRBV6-5,15,CASSYSHSGYYGYTF,TGTGCCAGCAGTTACTCTCATTCAGGGTACTATGGCTACACCTTC
TRBJ1-5,NA,NA,TRBV5-6,13,CASSQGGLAPQHF,TGTGCCAGCAGCCAAGGGGGTCTAGCGCCCCAGCATTTT
TRBJ1-1,NA,NA,TRBV7-8,11,CASSYGREAFF,TGTGCCAGCAGCTACGGACGGGAAGCTTTCTTT
TRBJ2-2,NA,once,TRBV30,14,CAGTRGQNTGELFF,TGTGCCGGGACGAGGGGACAGAACACCGGGGAGCTGTTTTTT
TRBJ2-1,NA,once,TRBV6-5,15,CASSSVGGSYNEQFF,TGTGCCAGCAGCAGCGTAGGCGGATCCTACAATGAGCAGTTCTTC
TRBJ2-5,TRBD1,once,TRBV4-1,15,CASSQAGTGVETQYF,TGCGCCAGCAGCCAAGCGGGCACAGGGGTTGAGACCCAGTACTTC
TRBJ2-3,NA,NA,TRBV7-6,16,CASSQVGGGVADTQYF,TGTGCCAGCAGCCAGGTGGGCGGCGGGGTAGCAGATACGCAGTATTTT
TRBJ1-2,NA,few,TRBV7-8,15,CASSSYRSNNYGYTF,TGTGCCAGCAGCTCCTACAGGTCTAACAACTATGGCTACACCTTC
TRBJ1-2,NA,NA,TRBV15,13,CATSRVTNGGYTF,TGTGCCACCAGCAGAGTGACCAACGGGGGCTACACCTTC
TRBJ1-2,TRBD1,once,TRBV3-1/TRBV3-2,15,CAGRDRVSLSYGYTF,TGTGCCGGTCGGGACAGGGTATCGCTGTCCTATGGCTACACCTTC
TRBJ1-5,NA,medium-sized,TRBV6-6,15,CASSPREGGNQPQHF,TGTGCCAGCAGCCCTCGGGAGGGCGGTAATCAGCCCCAGCATTTT
TRBJ1-3,NA,NA,TRBV6-5,15,CASRVGGTAGNTIYF,TGTGCCAGCAGGGTAGGCGGGACGGCTGGAAACACCATATATTTT
TRBJ2-3,NA,few,TRBV6-1,15,CASSEVWGGLDTQYF,TGTGCCAGCAGTGAAGTGTGGGGGGGCCTCGATACGCAGTATTTT
TRBJ2-5,NA,NA,TRBV4-1,14,CASAPSGGQETQYF,TGCGCCAGCGCTCCCTCTGGAGGGCAAGAGACCCAGTACTTC
TRBJ1-1,NA,NA,TRBV30,15,CAWWARREGDTEAFF,TGTGCCTGGTGGGCGCGAAGGGAGGGAGACACTGAAGCTTTCTTT
TRBJ1-2,NA,NA,TRBV6-5,16,CASSYSGATGRYGYTF,TGTGCCAGCAGTTACTCGGGAGCAACAGGGCGGTATGGCTACACCTTC
TRBJ1-3,NA,NA,TRBV20-1,12,CSASSPGNTIYF,TGCAGTGCTAGTAGCCCGGGAAACACCATATATTTT
TRBJ1-1,TRBD1,NA,TRBV5-1,15,CASSVQGEKNTEAFF,TGCGCCAGCAGCGTGCAGGGGGAAAAGAACACTGAAGCTTTCTTT
TRBJ1-2,NA,NA,TRBV27,14,CASRSTGGRGGYTF,TGTGCCAGCAGGTCGACAGGAGGTCGGGGCGGCTACACCTTC
TRBJ2-2,NA,NA,TRBV24-1,14,CATSVSSPTGELFF,TGTGCCACCAGTGTCTCATCTCCCACCGGGGAGCTGTTTTTT
TRBJ1-1,NA,NA,TRBV18,14,CASSPYGADTEAFF,TGTGCCAGCTCACCATACGGGGCCGACACTGAAGCTTTCTTT
TRBJ1-2,NA,NA,TRBV7-8,15,CASSLGTASGYGYTF,TGTGCCAGCAGCTTAGGGACGGCCTCAGGCTATGGCTACACCTTC
TRBJ1-2,TRBD1,NA,TRBV10-1,12,CARGGKNYGYTF,TGCGCCAGAGGGGGCAAGAACTATGGCTACACCTTC
TRBJ1-5,NA,NA,TRBV11-2,15,CASSFAGGEDQPQHF,TGTGCCAGCAGCTTTGCGGGGGGAGAGGATCAGCCCCAGCATTTT
TRBJ1-2,NA,few,TRBV7-3,14,CASSLGGAGGGYTF,TGTGCCAGCAGCTTAGGAGGTGCGGGGGGCGGCTACACCTTC
TRBJ2-7,NA,NA,TRBV10-3,14,CAISESGNQVEQYF,TGTGCCATCAGTGAGTCGGGAAACCAGGTTGAGCAGTACTTC
TRBJ1-1,NA,once,TRBV14,13,CASSQAVLTEAFF,TGTGCCAGCAGCCAAGCGGTCCTTACTGAAGCTTTCTTT
TRBJ2-6,NA,few,TRBV27,18,CASSLSAGPLSGANVLTF,TGTGCCAGCAGTTTGAGTGCAGGCCCCCTCTCTGGGGCCAACGTCCTGACTTTC
TRBJ2-5,TRBD1,NA,TRBV2,14,CASKTGASLGTQYF,TGTGCCAGCAAGACAGGGGCCTCACTGGGGACCCAGTACTTC
TRBJ1-1,NA,few,TRBV6-5,14,CASSKFRGNTEAFF,TGTGCCAGCAGTAAATTTCGGGGAAACACTGAAGCTTTCTTT
TRBJ1-3,NA,NA,TRBV5-1,15,CASSLTGIQGNTIYF,TGCGCCAGCAGCTTGACAGGGATTCAAGGAAACACCATATATTTT
TRBJ1-6,TRBD1,few,TRBV7-9,15,CASSPTTGGDSPLHF,TGTGCCAGCAGCCCGACGACAGGGGGGGATTCACCCCTCCACTTT
TRBJ2-7,NA,NA,TRBV27,11,CASHLGDEQYF,TGTGCCAGTCATCTGGGCGACGAGCAGTACTTC
TRBJ2-1,TRBD1,NA,TRBV5-1,15,CASSSDRGSYNEQFF,TGCGCCAGCAGCTCGGACAGGGGCTCCTACAATGAGCAGTTCTTC
TRBJ1-2,NA,NA,TRBV19,13,CASSTDSNYGYTF,TGTGCCAGTAGCACGGACAGTAACTATGGCTACACCTTC
TRBJ2-3,NA,few,TRBV5-1,13,CASSNRGPHTQYF,TGCGCCAGCAGCAACCGGGGGCCCCATACGCAGTATTTT
TRBJ2-5,NA,few,TRBV27,14,CASSRDRFRETQYF,TGTGCCAGCAGTCGGGACCGATTTAGGGAGACCCAGTACTTC
TRBJ2-5,NA,few,TRBV18,14,CASSPMDRQETQYF,TGTGCCAGCTCACCAATGGACAGACAAGAGACCCAGTACTTC
TRBJ1-2,NA,NA,TRBV5-1,13,CASSSGRDYGYTF,TGCGCCAGCAGCTCGGGACGCGACTATGGCTACACCTTC
TRBJ2-1,NA,few,TRBV5-1,12,CASSLVPNEQFF,TGCGCCAGCAGCTTGGTGCCTAATGAGCAGTTCTTC
TRBJ2-7,NA,NA,TRBV15,14,CATSRDMFPYEQYF,TGTGCCACCAGCAGAGACATGTTCCCCTACGAGCAGTACTTC
TRBJ2-5,NA,NA,TRBV19,14,CASSPDPDAVTQYF,TGTGCCAGTAGTCCGGACCCAGATGCGGTGACCCAGTACTTC
TRBJ2-3,TRBD2,NA,TRBV12-5,15,CASGLELAGADTQYF,TGTGCTAGTGGTTTGGAGCTAGCGGGGGCAGATACGCAGTATTTT
TRBJ1-2,TRBD1,NA,TRBV12-3/TRBV12-4,13,CASRYDRGYGYTF,TGTGCCAGCAGGTACGACAGGGGCTATGGCTACACCTTC
TRBJ1-5,NA,NA,TRBV19,16,CASSRRGGTSNQPQHF,TGTGCCAGTAGTAGAAGGGGGGGGACCAGCAATCAGCCCCAGCATTTT
TRBJ1-1,NA,NA,TRBV11-2,14,CATSTGIGDTEAFF,TGTGCCACCTCCACAGGGATCGGCGACACTGAAGCTTTCTTT
TRBJ1-4,TRBD1,NA,TRBV25-1,15,CASSELGTGEEKLFF,TGTGCCAGCAGTGAATTGGGGACAGGGGAGGAAAAACTGTTTTTT
TRBJ1-1,TRBD1,NA,TRBV5-1,15,CASSTGQGSNTEAFF,TGCGCCAGCAGCACAGGACAGGGTTCCAACACTGAAGCTTTCTTT
TRBJ1-6,TRBD1,few,TRBV10-3,15,CAIRALDRGSSPLHF,TGTGCCATCAGAGCCCTCGACAGGGGGAGCTCACCCCTCCACTTT